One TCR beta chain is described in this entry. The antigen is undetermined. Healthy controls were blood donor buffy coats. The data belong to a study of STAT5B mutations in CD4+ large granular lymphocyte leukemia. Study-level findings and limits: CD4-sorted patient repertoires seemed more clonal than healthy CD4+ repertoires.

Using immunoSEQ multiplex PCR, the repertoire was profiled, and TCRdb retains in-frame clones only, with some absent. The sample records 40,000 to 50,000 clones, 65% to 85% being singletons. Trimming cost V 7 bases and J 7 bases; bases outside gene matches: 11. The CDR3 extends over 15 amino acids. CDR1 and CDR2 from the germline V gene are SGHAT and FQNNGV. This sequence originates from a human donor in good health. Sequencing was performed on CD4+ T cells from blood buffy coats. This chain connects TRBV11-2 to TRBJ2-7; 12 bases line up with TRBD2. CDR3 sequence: CASTTLAGGRGEQYF. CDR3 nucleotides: TGTGCCAGCACCACGCTAGCGGGAGGGCGGGGAGAGCAGTACTTC.